These 17 T cell receptor beta chains were sequenced from one sample in a study of blood T cell repertoires in COVID-19. Produced via immunoSEQ multiplex PCR; TCRdb's table is partial and in-frame only. The table includes fewer than 120,000 clones, around four fifths detected once. The specimen sequenced was peripheral blood. These receptor sequences come from a woman aged 60-75 years with acute or convalescent COVID-19.

This clone showed up just a few times. The chain recombines TRBV19 with TRBJ1-6; the D gene is possibly TRBD1 (5 bases). Germline CDR1 LNHDA, CDR2 SQIVND (reference sequence). V lost 5 bases and J lost 7, with 15 bases in between. This CDR3 has 15 residues. CDR3 DNA: TGTGCCAGTAGTTTAGTAGACAGCCTGAATTCACCCCTCCACTTT. This codes for CASSLVDSLNSPLHF.

This clone was picked up a small number of times. V gene TRBV18 combines with J gene TRBJ1-2; D gene uncertain. Trimming took off 4 bases at V and 6 bases at J, with 9 bases between the two ends. From germline, CDR1 is KGHSH and CDR2 LQKENI. This CDR3 is 12 amino acids long. Here the CDR3 reads CASSQNKNGYTF. The CDR3 bases are TGTGCCAGCTCACAAAACAAGAATGGCTACACCTTC.

The V gene is TRBV7-6, the J gene TRBJ2-3; D may be TRBD1 (6 bases). In germline, CDR1 is SGHVS, CDR2 FNYEAQ. The CDR3 consists of 14 residues. V was cut by 1 base and J by 7 bases, with 12 bases left in between. In DNA, the CDR3 is TGTGCCAGCAGCTTAGTGGGGACACAGAATACGCAGTATTTT. Translation gives CASSLVGTQNTQYF.

Note on this clone: A read error may account for a junction end that differs from germline. The V and J genes are TRBV12-3 or TRBV12-4 and TRBJ2-3; possibly TRBD2 for D (5 bases). The CDR3 runs to 13 residues. CDR3 loop: CASSLAYGDTQYF. Here the CDR3 DNA reads TGTGCCAGCAGTCTAGCTTACGGAGATACGCAGTATTTT.

This clone has just one count. The V gene is TRBV24-1, the J gene TRBJ1-1; TRBD1 might be the D (6 bases). CDR1 and CDR2 from the germline V gene are KGHDR and SFDVKD. The length of the CDR3 is 14 residues. Trimming cost V 9 bases and J 3 bases, with 16 bases left between them. CDR3 region: CATDPVGADTEAFF. The CDR3 DNA sequence: TGTGCCACCGATCCGGTGGGGGCCGACACTGAAGCTTTCTTT.

This chain uses TRBV12-3 or TRBV12-4 with TRBJ1-1; 10 positions agree with TRBD1. V gave up 6 bases and J gave up 9 bases; unmatched junction bases: 7. This CDR3 has 13 residues. The CDR3 region is CASSRDRGLKAFF. CDR3 nucleotides: TGTGCCAGCAGCCGGGACAGGGGATTAAAAGCTTTCTTT.

V gene TRBV10-3 combines with J gene TRBJ2-7; 9 bases are a match to TRBD1. This CDR3 region has 14 residues. The germline V gene encodes CDR1 ENHRY and CDR2 SYGVKD. Losses at the gene ends were 6 bases for V and 4 bases for J; bases not matched to a gene: 7. The CDR3 is CAIRKDRGAYEQYF. In nucleotides, the CDR3 is TGTGCCATCAGGAAGGACAGGGGTGCATACGAGCAGTACTTC.

The chain is built from TRBV3-1 (or the pseudogene TRBV3-2) and TRBJ2-2, with 7 nucleotides matching TRBD1. The V gene's germline CDR1 is LGHDT and CDR2 YNNKEL (reference sequence). After removal of 2 bases from V and 6 bases from J, the junction contained 6 bases not matched to a gene. The CDR3 totals 15 residues. The DNA of the CDR3 is TGTGCCAGCAGCCAACGATTTCAGGGGGCCGGGGAGCTGTTTTTT. Amino acid sequence: CASSQRFQGAGELFF.

As concerns this clone: Its ends do not fully match the called genes, so a read error is possible. The chain uses TRBV7-9 and TRBJ1-2; tentative D call: TRBD1 (6 bases). Germline V gene lookup returns CDR1 SEHNR and CDR2 FQNEAQ (reference sequence). The CDR3 is 13 residues long. The CDR3 coding sequence is TGTGCCAGCAGCTTAGTAGGACAGTCCGGGTCTCGCTTC. Its translation is CASSLVGQSGSRF. Full variable domain (rest looked up from reference TRBV7-9 and TRBJ1-2): DTGVSQNPRHKITKRGQNVTFRCDPISEHNRLYWYRQTLGQGPEFLTYFQNEAQLEKSRLLSDRFSAERPKGSFSTLEIQRTEQGDSAMYLCASSLVGQSGSRFGSGTRLTVV.

As concerns this clone: This sample includes further DNA sequences coding for the same CDR3. The V and J genes are TRBV7-3 and TRBJ1-1; TRBD1 might be the D (5 bases). Germline values: CDR1 SGHTA, CDR2 FQGTGA. Trimming removed 5 bases from V and 0 bases from J, with 10 bases in between. CDR3 size: 14 residues. CDR3 in amino acids: CASSQGGLNTEAFF. The CDR3 region has the DNA TGTGCCAGCAGCCAGGGAGGTTTGAACACTGAAGCTTTCTTT.

The chain combines TRBV11-2 with TRBJ2-5; TRBD2 matches at 10 bases. This CDR3 comprises 16 residues. Germline V gives CDR1 SGHAT, CDR2 FQNNGV. With 1 base clipped from V and 4 bases from J, the junction kept 6 bases outside the gene matches. The CDR3 here is CASSLGLAGVSETQYF. The CDR3 nucleotides are TGTGCCAGCAGCTTAGGCCTAGCGGGGGTGTCAGAGACCCAGTACTTC.

The rearrangement joins TRBV4-2 to TRBJ1-4; D is possibly TRBD1 (6 bases). Trimming removed 3 bases from V and 5 bases from J, with 19 bases in between. Germline assignment: CDR1 LGHNA and CDR2 YNFKEQ. The CDR3 loop spans 17 amino acids. CDR3 DNA sequence: TGTGCCAGCAGCCAGTCTCCTTCTGGACAGCCAAATGAAAAACTGTTTTTT. Protein product: CASSQSPSGQPNEKLFF.

This chain links TRBV12-5 with TRBJ2-2; D perhaps matches TRBD2 (5 bases). V lost 6 bases, J lost 6 bases, and 14 bases lay in between. The CDR3 consists of 14 residues. CDR1 and CDR2 (germline): LGHNT, FRNRAP. The DNA for the CDR3 is TGTGCTAGTGGCCGGGGTCACTCGCCCGGGGAGCTGTTTTTT. Translating gives CASGRGHSPGELFF. The variable domain in full, with the rest retrieved from reference TRBV12-5 and TRBJ2-2, is DARVTQTPRHKVTEMGQEVTMRCQPILGHNTVFWYRQTMMQGLELLAYFRNRAPLDDSGMPKDRFSAEMPDATLATLKIQPSEPRDSAVYFCASGRGHSPGELFFGEGSRLTVL.

As to this clone: The junction does not match germline at one end; this may be a read error. The chain couples TRBV15 to TRBJ2-7, with D maybe TRBD1 (6 bases). Germline-derived CDR1 and CDR2 are LNHNV and YYDKDF (reference sequence). The CDR3 contains 12 residues. CDR3 loop: CATSRDGTRWNF. CDR3 coding DNA: TGTGCCACCAGCAGAGATGGGACAAGGTGGAACTTC.

The V call is TRBV15, the J call TRBJ2-7; maybe TRBD2 (5 bases). The CDR3 extends over 15 amino acids. The ends were cut back, 1 base at V and 1 base at J, with 11 bases in the middle. Germline values: CDR1 LNHNV, CDR2 YYDKDF (reference sequence). Written as DNA, the CDR3 is TGTGCCACCAGCAGAGGGACTTTTCCTTCCTACGAGCAGTACTTC. Translating it yields CATSRGTFPSYEQYF.

CDR3 nucleotides: TGTGCCAGCAGCCAGACGACTAGCGCATACATTCAGTACTTC. This translates into CASSQTTSAYIQYF. The chain carries TRBV2 and TRBJ2-4; 8 bases are a match to TRBD2. After removal of 6 bases from V and 8 bases from J, the junction contained 9 bases not matched to a gene. Germline CDR1 and CDR2: SNHLY and FYNNEI. The CDR3 length is 14 residues.

The gene calls are TRBV27 and TRBJ1-2; tentative D call: TRBD1 (5 bases). The V end lost 2 bases, the J end lost 1 base, and 8 bases lay between the germline ends. The CDR3 contains 14 residues. Germline V gene lookup returns CDR1 MNHEY and CDR2 SMNVEV (reference sequence). CDR3 bases: TGTGCCAGCAGTTTAGTCGACAGTAACTATGGCTACACCTTC. Its protein is CASSLVDSNYGYTF.